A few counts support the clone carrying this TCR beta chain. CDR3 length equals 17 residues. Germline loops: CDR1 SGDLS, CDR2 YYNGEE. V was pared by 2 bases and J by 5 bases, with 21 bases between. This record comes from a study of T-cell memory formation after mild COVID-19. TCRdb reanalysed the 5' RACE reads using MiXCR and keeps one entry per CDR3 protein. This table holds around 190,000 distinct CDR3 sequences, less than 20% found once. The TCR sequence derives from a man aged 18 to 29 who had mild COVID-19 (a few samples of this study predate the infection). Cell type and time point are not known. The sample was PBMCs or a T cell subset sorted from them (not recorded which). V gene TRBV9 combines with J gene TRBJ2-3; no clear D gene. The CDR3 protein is CASSVKPPETGIDTQYF. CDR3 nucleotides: TGTGCCAGCAGCGTCAAGCCTCCCGAGACGGGCATAGATACGCAGTATTTT.